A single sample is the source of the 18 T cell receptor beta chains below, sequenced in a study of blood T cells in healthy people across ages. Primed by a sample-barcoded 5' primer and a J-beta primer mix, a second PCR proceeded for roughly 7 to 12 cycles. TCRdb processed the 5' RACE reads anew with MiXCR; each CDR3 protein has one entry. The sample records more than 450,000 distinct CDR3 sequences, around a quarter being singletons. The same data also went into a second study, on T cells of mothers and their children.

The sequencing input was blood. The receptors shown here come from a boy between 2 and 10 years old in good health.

The CDR3: CASSSRLVSYNEQFF. The CDR3 DNA reads as TGTGCCAGCAGCTCCCGACTGGTTTCCTACAATGAGCAGTTCTTC. V usage is TRBV5-4 and J usage is TRBJ2-1; D remains ambiguous. The germline CDR1 and CDR2 sequences are SGHNT and YYREEE (reference sequence). Trimming left V 3 bases short and J 1 base short, with 11 bases between. This CDR3 spans 15 amino acids.

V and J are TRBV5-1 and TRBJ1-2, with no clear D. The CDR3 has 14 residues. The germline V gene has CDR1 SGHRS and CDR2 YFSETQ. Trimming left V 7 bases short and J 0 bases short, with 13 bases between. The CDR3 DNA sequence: TGCGCCAGCGGGAACCAAAGGGCTAACTATGGCTACACCTTC. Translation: CASGNQRANYGYTF.

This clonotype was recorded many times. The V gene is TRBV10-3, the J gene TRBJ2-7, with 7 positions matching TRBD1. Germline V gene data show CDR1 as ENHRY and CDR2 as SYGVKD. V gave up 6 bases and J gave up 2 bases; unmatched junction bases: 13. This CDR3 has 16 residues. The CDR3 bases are TGTGCCATCAGGGTGAGACAGGGAGAGGGGGCCTACGAGCAGTACTTC. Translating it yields CAIRVRQGEGAYEQYF.

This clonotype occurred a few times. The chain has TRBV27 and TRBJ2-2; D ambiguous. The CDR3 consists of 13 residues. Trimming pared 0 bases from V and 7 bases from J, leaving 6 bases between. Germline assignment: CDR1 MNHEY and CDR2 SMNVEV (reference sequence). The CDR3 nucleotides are TGTGCCAGCAGTTTATCGACGGGCGGGGAGCTGTTTTTT. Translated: CASSLSTGGELFF.

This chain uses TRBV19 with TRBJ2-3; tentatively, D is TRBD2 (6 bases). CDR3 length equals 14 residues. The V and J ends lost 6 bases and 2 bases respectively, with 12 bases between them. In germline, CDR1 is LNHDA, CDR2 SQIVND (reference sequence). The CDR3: CASSPGLHTDTQYF. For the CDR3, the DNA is TGTGCCAGTAGCCCGGGACTTCACACAGATACGCAGTATTTT.

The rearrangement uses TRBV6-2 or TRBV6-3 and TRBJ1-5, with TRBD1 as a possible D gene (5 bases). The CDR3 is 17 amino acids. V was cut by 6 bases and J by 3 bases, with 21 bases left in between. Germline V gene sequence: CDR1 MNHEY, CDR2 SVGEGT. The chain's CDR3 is CASRRDNRDVDNQPQHF. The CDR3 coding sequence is TGTGCCAGCAGAAGAGACAACCGGGACGTTGACAATCAGCCCCAGCATTTT.

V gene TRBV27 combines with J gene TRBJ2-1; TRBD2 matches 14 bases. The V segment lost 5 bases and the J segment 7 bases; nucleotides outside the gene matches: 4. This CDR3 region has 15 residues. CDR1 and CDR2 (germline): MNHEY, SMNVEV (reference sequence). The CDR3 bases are TGTGCCAGCAGTATAGGACTAGCGGGAGGAAATGAGCAGTTCTTC. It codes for CASSIGLAGGNEQFF.

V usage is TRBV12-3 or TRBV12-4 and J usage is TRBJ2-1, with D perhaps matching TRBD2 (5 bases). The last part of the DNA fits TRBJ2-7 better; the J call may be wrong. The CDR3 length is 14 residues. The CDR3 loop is CASSLGTPAYEQYF. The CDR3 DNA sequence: TGTGCCAGCAGTTTAGGGACTCCTGCCTACGAGCAGTACTTC.

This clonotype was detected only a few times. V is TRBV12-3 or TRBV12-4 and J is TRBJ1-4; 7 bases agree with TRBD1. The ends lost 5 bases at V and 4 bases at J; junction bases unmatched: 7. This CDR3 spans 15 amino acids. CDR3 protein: CASSPGTVRNEKLFF. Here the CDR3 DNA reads TGTGCCAGCAGTCCCGGGACAGTCCGTAATGAAAAACTGTTTTTT.

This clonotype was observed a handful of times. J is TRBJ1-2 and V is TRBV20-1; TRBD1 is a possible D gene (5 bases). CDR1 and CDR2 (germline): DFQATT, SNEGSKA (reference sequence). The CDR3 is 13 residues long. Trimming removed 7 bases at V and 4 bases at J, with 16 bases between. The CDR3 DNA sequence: TGCAGTGTTAGTGAAGGGACCGGCTATGGCTACACCTTC. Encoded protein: CSVSEGTGYGYTF.

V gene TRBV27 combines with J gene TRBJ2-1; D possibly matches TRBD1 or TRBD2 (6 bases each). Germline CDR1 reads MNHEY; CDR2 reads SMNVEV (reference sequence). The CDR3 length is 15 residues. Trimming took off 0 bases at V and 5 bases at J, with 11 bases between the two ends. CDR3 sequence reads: CASSLSGGRNNEQFF. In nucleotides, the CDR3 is TGTGCCAGCAGTTTATCGGGGGGCAGGAACAATGAGCAGTTCTTC.

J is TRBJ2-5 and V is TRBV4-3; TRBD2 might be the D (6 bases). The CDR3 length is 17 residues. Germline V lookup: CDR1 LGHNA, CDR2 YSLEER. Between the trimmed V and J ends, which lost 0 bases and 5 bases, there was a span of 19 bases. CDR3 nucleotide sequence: TGCGCCAGCAGCCAAGAAGTAATAGCGGTGGGGAGGGAGACCCAGTACTTC. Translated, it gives CASSQEVIAVGRETQYF.

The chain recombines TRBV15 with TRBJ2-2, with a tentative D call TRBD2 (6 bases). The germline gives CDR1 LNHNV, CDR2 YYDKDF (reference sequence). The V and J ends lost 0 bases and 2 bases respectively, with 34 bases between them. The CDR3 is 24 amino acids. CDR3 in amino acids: CATSRDSRGSGQGLYRKNTGELFF. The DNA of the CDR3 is TGTGCCACCAGCAGAGATAGTCGGGGTAGCGGACAAGGCCTATATAGAAAAAACACCGGGGAGCTGTTTTTT.

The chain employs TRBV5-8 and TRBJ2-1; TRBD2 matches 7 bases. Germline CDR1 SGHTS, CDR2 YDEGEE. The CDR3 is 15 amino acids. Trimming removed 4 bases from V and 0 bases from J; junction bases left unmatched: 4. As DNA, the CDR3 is TGTGCCAGCAGCGCCGGGACTACCTCCTACAATGAGCAGTTCTTC. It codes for CASSAGTTSYNEQFF.

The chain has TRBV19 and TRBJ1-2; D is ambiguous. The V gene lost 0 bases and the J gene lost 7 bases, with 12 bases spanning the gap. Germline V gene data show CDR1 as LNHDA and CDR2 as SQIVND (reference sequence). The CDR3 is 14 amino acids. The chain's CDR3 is CASSIDTGLFGYTF. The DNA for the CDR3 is TGTGCCAGTAGTATAGATACGGGTCTTTTTGGCTACACCTTC.

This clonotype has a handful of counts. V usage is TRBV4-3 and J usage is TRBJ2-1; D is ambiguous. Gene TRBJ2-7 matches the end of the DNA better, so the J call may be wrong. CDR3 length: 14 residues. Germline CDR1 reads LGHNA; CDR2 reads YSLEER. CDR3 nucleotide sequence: TGCGCCAGCAGCCAGGGCCATAGAGGCTACGAGCAGTACTTC. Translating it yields CASSQGHRGYEQYF.

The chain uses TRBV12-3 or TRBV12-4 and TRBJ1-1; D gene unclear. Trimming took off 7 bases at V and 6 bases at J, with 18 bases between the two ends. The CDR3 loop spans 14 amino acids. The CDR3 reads CASNAGEGSSEAFF. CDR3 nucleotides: TGTGCCAGCAATGCCGGGGAGGGTTCTTCTGAAGCTTTCTTT.

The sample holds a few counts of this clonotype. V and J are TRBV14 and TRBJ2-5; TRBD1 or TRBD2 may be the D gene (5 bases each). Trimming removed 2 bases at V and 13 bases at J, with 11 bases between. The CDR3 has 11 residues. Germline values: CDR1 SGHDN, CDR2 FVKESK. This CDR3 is CASSQSGHMYF. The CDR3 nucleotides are TGTGCCAGCAGCCAAAGCGGACACATGTACTTC.